The 20 T cell receptor beta chains below all came from one sample that was sequenced in a study of T cell changes during pregnancy in multiple sclerosis. Using immunoSEQ multiplex PCR, the repertoire was profiled, and TCRdb retains in-frame clones only, with some absent. Altogether 98,000 or so clones are present, approximately 95% being singletons, with the ten largest covering 0.99%. This sample comprised peripheral blood, obtained after pregnancy. The source is a female donor with multiple sclerosis, enrolled in a pregnancy study.

J is TRBJ1-2 and V is TRBV2, with 7 bases fitting TRBD1. Germline assignment: CDR1 SNHLY and CDR2 FYNNEI. J lost 0 bases, V lost 9 bases, and 7 bases had no gene match. CDR3 length: 14 amino acids. CDR3 coding DNA: TGTGCCAGTCAGGGACAGCAAGCTAACTATGGCTACACCTTC. Its protein is CASQGQQANYGYTF.

The genes are TRBV4-2 and TRBJ2-1, with 8 positions matching TRBD1. Germline CDR1 is LGHNA and CDR2 is YNFKEQ. The junction had 6 bases not matched to a gene; V was cut back by 1 base and J by 4 bases. The CDR3 loop spans 16 amino acids. The CDR3 is CASSQGSDRVYNEQFF. The CDR3 DNA sequence: TGTGCCAGCAGCCAAGGTTCGGACAGGGTTTACAATGAGCAGTTCTTC.

The rearrangement joins TRBV5-1 to TRBJ1-1, with a tentative D call TRBD1 (6 bases). V lost 4 bases and J lost 6, with 13 bases in between. Germline V gives CDR1 SGHRS, CDR2 YFSETQ. The CDR3 consists of 13 residues. The CDR3 spells CASSIGTPSEAFF. The CDR3 DNA reads as TGCGCCAGCAGCATCGGGACACCGTCTGAAGCTTTCTTT.

This sequence joins TRBV30 and TRBJ2-6; a weak D match, TRBD2 (6 bases). There are 16 residues in the CDR3. The V gene's germline CDR1 is GTSNPN and CDR2 SVGIG (reference sequence). The ends were cut back, 2 bases at V and 8 bases at J, with 19 bases in the middle. The CDR3: CAWSHRWDWSSNVLTF. The DNA for the CDR3 is TGTGCCTGGAGTCACAGGTGGGACTGGAGTTCCAACGTCCTGACTTTC.

This clone was picked up a small number of times. This sequence joins TRBV5-1 and TRBJ1-1; 8 bases align to TRBD1. The CDR3 runs to 15 residues. Germline-derived CDR1 and CDR2 are SGHRS and YFSETQ. V shed 4 bases, J shed 1 base, and the junction held 6 bases outside the gene matches. The CDR3 loop is CASSPTDRGNTEAFF. The CDR3 DNA follows: TGCGCCAGCAGCCCTACTGACAGGGGGAACACTGAAGCTTTCTTT.

The chain has TRBV5-4 and TRBJ1-1; D uncertain. V lost 0 bases, J lost 1 base, and 10 bases lay in between. The CDR3 consists of 15 residues. The V gene's germline CDR1 is SGHNT and CDR2 YYREEE (reference sequence). The CDR3 spells CASSLGMDWNTEAFF. The CDR3 DNA follows: TGTGCCAGCAGCTTGGGAATGGACTGGAACACTGAAGCTTTCTTT.

The chain links TRBV5-1 to TRBJ2-3, with 16 nucleotides matching TRBD2. Germline V lookup: CDR1 SGHRS, CDR2 YFSETQ. The CDR3 consists of 15 residues. V trimming: 3 bases; J trimming: 6 bases; junction bases outside the gene matches: 1. The CDR3 DNA is TGCGCCAGCAGCTCGGGACTAGCGGGAGGGGATACGCAGTATTTT. Amino acid sequence: CASSSGLAGGDTQYF.

The count of this clone is one. V and J are TRBV7-2 and TRBJ2-6, with TRBD1 identical over 8 bases. This CDR3 has 16 amino acids. Losses at the gene ends were 4 bases for V and 3 bases for J; bases not matched to a gene: 5. The V gene's germline CDR1 is SGHTA and CDR2 FQGNSA. The CDR3 is CASSSRGRSGANVLTF. In DNA, the CDR3 is TGTGCCAGCAGCTCCAGGGGGCGTAGTGGGGCCAACGTCCTGACTTTC.

V gene TRBV6-5 combines with J gene TRBJ1-1; D is uncertain. V was clipped by 0 bases and J by 2 bases, with 10 bases between them. Germline V gene sequence: CDR1 MNHEY, CDR2 SVGAGI. The CDR3 runs 15 residues. The CDR3 here is CASSYSVTVNTEAFF. In DNA form, the CDR3 reads TGTGCCAGCAGTTACTCCGTTACAGTTAACACTGAAGCTTTCTTT.

The chain employs TRBV27 and TRBJ2-5; D unresolved. The V gene lost 0 bases and the J gene lost 5 bases, with 13 bases spanning the gap. Per the germline V gene, CDR1 is MNHEY and CDR2 is SMNVEV (reference sequence). CDR3 length: 15 residues. The CDR3 spells CASSLSVGAAETQYF. CDR3 nucleotides: TGTGCCAGCAGTTTATCTGTCGGTGCGGCGGAGACCCAGTACTTC.

The genes are TRBV5-4 and TRBJ1-2; TRBD1 matches at 9 bases. The germline V gene has CDR1 SGHNT and CDR2 YYREEE (reference sequence). The CDR3 contains 14 residues. V trimming: 1 base; J trimming: 5 bases; junction bases outside the gene matches: 3. This CDR3 is CASSLTGGWYGYTF. The CDR3 nucleotides read TGTGCCAGCAGCTTGACAGGGGGCTGGTATGGCTACACCTTC.

The V gene is TRBV7-2, the J gene TRBJ2-3; D call uncertain. This CDR3 has 12 residues. Germline V gene data show CDR1 as SGHTA and CDR2 as FQGNSA. Trimming removed 5 bases from V and 5 bases from J, with 8 bases in between. CDR3 bases: TGTGCCAGCAGCCGGAGTGGAGATACGCAGTATTTT. This translates into CASSRSGDTQYF.

J is TRBJ2-4 and V is TRBV30; no clear D gene. Deletions cut 4 bases from V and 0 bases from J, with 7 bases between. This CDR3 spans 13 amino acids. The germline V gene has CDR1 GTSNPN and CDR2 SVGIG (reference sequence). The CDR3 DNA is TGTGCCTGGATGGCCGTAGCCAAAAACATTCAGTACTTC. Translation gives CAWMAVAKNIQYF.

The genes are TRBV2 and TRBJ2-7; D gene uncertain. Germline V gene data show CDR1 as SNHLY and CDR2 as FYNNEI. The CDR3 has 14 amino acids. V dropped 0 bases and J dropped 6 bases, with 12 bases sitting between them. The CDR3 loop is CASSEARGPGEQYF. CDR3 nucleotides: TGTGCCAGCAGTGAAGCGAGAGGTCCGGGCGAGCAGTACTTC.

V gene TRBV30 combines with J gene TRBJ1-3; 8 bases map to TRBD1. The CDR3 consists of 15 residues. The junction had 11 bases not matched to a gene; V was cut back by 7 bases and J by 3 bases. CDR1 and CDR2 (germline): GTSNPN, SVGIG (reference sequence). CDR3 protein: CASWAGGFSGNTIYF. As DNA, the CDR3 is TGTGCCTCCTGGGCAGGGGGCTTTAGTGGAAACACCATATATTTT.

This clone came up once. The CDR3 is CASRPIRSANTGELFF. The CDR3 bases are TGCGCCAGCAGACCCATTAGATCCGCGAACACCGGGGAGCTGTTTTTT. V gene TRBV5-1 combines with J gene TRBJ2-2; no firm D call. Trimming pared 5 bases from V and 0 bases from J, leaving 14 bases between. Germline V lookup: CDR1 SGHRS, CDR2 YFSETQ. This CDR3 comprises 16 residues.

The chain joins TRBV19 to TRBJ2-1; 7 bases match TRBD2. The CDR3 sequence is 13 residues long. Germline CDR1 and CDR2: LNHDA and SQIVND (reference sequence). Trimming cost V 4 bases and J 7 bases; bases outside gene matches: 4. The CDR3: CASSSGSSNEQFF. In DNA, the CDR3 is TGTGCCAGTAGTAGCGGGAGTAGTAATGAGCAGTTCTTC.

Turning to this clone: A junction boundary mismatches the germline segment, possibly from a read error. V is TRBV28 and J is TRBJ1-1, with D hard to call. The CDR3 consists of 14 residues. In germline, CDR1 is MDHEN, CDR2 SYDVKM. The CDR3 here is CASSPYTGNPEAFF. DNA for the CDR3: TGTGCCAGCAGTCCCTATACGGGGAACCCTGAAGCTTTCTTT. Combining the CDR3 with reference TRBV28 and TRBJ1-1 gives the whole variable domain DVKVTQSSRYLVKRTGEKVFLECVQDMDHENMFWYRQDPGLGLRLIYFSYDVKMKEKGDIPEGYSVSREKKERFSLILESASTNQTSMYLCASSPYTGNPEAFFGQGTRLTVV.

The J gene is TRBJ2-7, the V gene TRBV29-1; 8 bases map to TRBD2. Trimming at V came to 3 bases and at J to 2 bases, leaving 9 bases not matched to a gene. Per germline, CDR1 SQVTM and CDR2 ANQGSEA. The CDR3 has 15 residues. CDR3 protein: CSVEGLVKAPYEQYF. The CDR3 DNA reads TGCAGCGTTGAGGGACTAGTTAAGGCTCCCTACGAGCAGTACTTC.

CDR3 in amino acids: CASSPRSGKQETQYF. The CDR3 nucleotides read TGTGCCAGCAGCCCCCGGAGCGGGAAACAAGAGACCCAGTACTTC. The J gene is TRBJ2-5, the V gene TRBV7-7; 7 nucleotides match TRBD2. The V segment lost 5 bases and the J segment 2 bases; nucleotides outside the gene matches: 8. From germline, CDR1 is SSHAT and CDR2 FNYEAQ (reference sequence). CDR3 size: 15 residues.